The sequence of this TCR beta chain was determined in a study of blood T cell repertoires in COVID-19. Study information: Donors in the United States, Italy and Spain gave samples during acute or convalescent COVID-19. Sample material is recorded as cDNA or gDNA derived from T cells, B-cell-depleted T cells, or PBMCs.

Germline CDR1 SGHNT, CDR2 YYREEE (reference sequence). The trim removed 2 bases at V and 5 bases at J, leaving 10 bases unmatched. The CDR3 has 15 amino acids. Original processing notes: Counts of nucleated cells, estimated from reference gene primer amplification, were obtained. Sequenced by immunoSEQ multiplex PCR; TCRdb stores in-frame clones only, minus some. V, J and clone size were drawn from that table, and D and trimming were deduced from the DNA. The repertoire holds 200,000 to 300,000 clones, more than 75% seen once, with about 1.4% in the top ten. The sequence was obtained from a woman aged 40 to 50 who had recovered from COVID-19. The V gene is TRBV5-4, the J gene TRBJ2-7; 7 bases line up with TRBD2. The sequencing input was peripheral blood. The CDR3 sequence is CASSFKGRGIHEQYF. The CDR3 DNA reads TGTGCCAGCAGCTTCAAGGGGCGGGGGATCCACGAGCAGTACTTC.